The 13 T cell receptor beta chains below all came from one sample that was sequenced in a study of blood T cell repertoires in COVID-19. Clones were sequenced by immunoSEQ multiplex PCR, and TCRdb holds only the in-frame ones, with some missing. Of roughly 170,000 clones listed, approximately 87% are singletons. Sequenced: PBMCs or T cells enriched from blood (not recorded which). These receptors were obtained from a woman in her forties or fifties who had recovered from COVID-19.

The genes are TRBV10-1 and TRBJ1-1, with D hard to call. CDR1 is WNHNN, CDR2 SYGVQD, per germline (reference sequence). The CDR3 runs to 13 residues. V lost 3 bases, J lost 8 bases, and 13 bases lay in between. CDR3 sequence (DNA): TGCGCCAGCAGTGAAGGCGGGATCCTCGAAGCTTTCTTT. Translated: CASSEGGILEAFF.

The DNA for the CDR3 is TGCGCCAGCAGCTTGGCTGGGCCGGAGACCCAGTACTTC. Translation gives CASSLAGPETQYF. The V gene is TRBV5-1, the J gene TRBJ2-5; no firm D call. The germline V gene has CDR1 SGHRS and CDR2 YFSETQ. The CDR3 length is 13 residues. V was pared by 0 bases and J by 5 bases, with 8 bases between. Supplemented by reference TRBV5-1 and TRBJ2-5, the full variable domain reads KAGVTQTPRYLIKTRGQQVTLSCSPISGHRSVSWYQQTPGQGLQFLFEYFSETQRNKGNFPGRFSGRQFSNSRSEMNVSTLELGDSALYLCASSLAGPETQYFGPGTRLLVL.

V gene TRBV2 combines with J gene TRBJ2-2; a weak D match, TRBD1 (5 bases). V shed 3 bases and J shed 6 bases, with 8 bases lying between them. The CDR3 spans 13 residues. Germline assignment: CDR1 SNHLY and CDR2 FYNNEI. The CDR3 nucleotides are TGTGCCAGCAGTGAGGGCAGGGCCGGGGAGCTGTTTTTT. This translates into CASSEGRAGELFF.

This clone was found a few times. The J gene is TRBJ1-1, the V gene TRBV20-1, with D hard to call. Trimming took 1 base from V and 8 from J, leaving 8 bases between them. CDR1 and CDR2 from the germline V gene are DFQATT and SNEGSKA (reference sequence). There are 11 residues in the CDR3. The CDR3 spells CSARARGEAFF. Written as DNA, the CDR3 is TGCAGTGCTAGAGCCCGGGGAGAAGCTTTCTTT.

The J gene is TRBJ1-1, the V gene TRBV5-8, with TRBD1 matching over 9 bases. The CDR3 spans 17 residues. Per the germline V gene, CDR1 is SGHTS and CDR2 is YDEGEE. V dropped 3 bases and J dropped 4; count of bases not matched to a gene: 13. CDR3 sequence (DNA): TGTGCCAGCAGCTGGAAGGGACAGGGCTTTTTGAGCACTGAAGCTTTCTTT. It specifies CASSWKGQGFLSTEAFF.

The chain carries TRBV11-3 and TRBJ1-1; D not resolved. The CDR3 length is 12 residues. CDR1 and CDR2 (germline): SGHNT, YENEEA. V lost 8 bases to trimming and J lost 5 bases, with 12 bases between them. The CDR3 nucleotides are TGTGCCAGCGGATTCGGCGGGACTGAAGCTTTCTTT. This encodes CASGFGGTEAFF.

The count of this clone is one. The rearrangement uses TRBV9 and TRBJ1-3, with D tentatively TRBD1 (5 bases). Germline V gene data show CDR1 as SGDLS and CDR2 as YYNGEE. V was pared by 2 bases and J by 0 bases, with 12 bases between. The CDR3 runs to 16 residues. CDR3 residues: CASSVAAGGSGNTIYF. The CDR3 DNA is TGTGCCAGCAGCGTGGCCGCGGGGGGCTCTGGAAACACCATATATTTT.

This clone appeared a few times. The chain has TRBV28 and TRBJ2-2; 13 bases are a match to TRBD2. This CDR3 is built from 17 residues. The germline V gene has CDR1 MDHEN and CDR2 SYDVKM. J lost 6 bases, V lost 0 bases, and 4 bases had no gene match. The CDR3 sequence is CASSLWQLAGGPGELFF. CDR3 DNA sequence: TGTGCCAGCAGTTTATGGCAACTAGCGGGAGGGCCCGGGGAGCTGTTTTTT.

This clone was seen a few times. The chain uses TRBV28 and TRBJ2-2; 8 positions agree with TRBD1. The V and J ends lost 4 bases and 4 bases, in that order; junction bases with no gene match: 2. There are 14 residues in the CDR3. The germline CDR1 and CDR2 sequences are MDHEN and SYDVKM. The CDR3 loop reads CASSSGTGTGELFF. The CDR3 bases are TGTGCCAGCAGTTCGGGGACAGGCACCGGGGAGCTGTTTTTT. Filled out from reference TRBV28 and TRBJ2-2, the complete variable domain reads DVKVTQSSRYLVKRTGEKVFLECVQDMDHENMFWYRQDPGLGLRLIYFSYDVKMKEKGDIPEGYSVSREKKERFSLILESASTNQTSMYLCASSSGTGTGELFFGEGSRLTVL.

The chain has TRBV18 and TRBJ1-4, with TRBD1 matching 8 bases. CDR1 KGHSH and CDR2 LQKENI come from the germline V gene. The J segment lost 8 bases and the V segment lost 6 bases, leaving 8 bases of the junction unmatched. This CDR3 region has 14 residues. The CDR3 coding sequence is TGTGCCAGCTCTCTGGGACAGGTGGGCGAAAAACTGTTTTTT. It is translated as CASSLGQVGEKLFF. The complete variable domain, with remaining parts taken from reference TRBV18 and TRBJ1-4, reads NAGVMQNPRHLVRRRGQEARLRCSPMKGHSHVYWYRQLPEEGLKFMVYLQKENIIDESGMPKERFSAEFPKEGPSILRIQQVVRGDSAAYFCASSLGQVGEKLFFGSGTQLSVL.

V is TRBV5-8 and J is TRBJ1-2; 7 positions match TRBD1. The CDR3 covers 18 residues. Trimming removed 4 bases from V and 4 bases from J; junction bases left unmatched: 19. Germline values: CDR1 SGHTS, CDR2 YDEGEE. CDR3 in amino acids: CASSLRMKTGDSLYGYTF. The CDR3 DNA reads TGTGCCAGCAGCCTGAGGATGAAAACAGGGGACTCGCTCTATGGCTACACCTTC. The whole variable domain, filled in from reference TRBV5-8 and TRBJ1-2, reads EAGVTQSPTHLIKTRGQQATLRCSPISGHTSVYWYQQALGLGLQFLLWYDEGEERNRGNFPPRFSGRQFPNYSSELNVNALELEDSALYLCASSLRMKTGDSLYGYTFGSGTRLTVV.

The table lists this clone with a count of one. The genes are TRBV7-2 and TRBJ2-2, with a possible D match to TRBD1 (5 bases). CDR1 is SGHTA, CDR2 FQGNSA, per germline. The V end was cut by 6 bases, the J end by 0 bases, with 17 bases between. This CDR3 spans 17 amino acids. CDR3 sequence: CASRSWGSQANTGELFF. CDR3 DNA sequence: TGTGCCAGCAGGTCTTGGGGCAGCCAGGCGAACACCGGGGAGCTGTTTTTT.

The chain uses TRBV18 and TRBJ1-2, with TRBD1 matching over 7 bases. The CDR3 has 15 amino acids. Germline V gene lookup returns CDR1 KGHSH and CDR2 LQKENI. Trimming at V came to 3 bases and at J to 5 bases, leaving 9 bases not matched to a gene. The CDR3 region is CASSPGAGTVYGYTF. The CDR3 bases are TGTGCCAGCTCACCGGGGGCCGGGACAGTTTATGGCTACACCTTC.